The clone carrying this T cell receptor beta chain has a single count. Its antigen is undetermined. This sample is drawn from a study of cytomegalovirus exposure and HLA in healthy donors. On the study more broadly: Drawn from HLA-typed donors, tens of millions of unique TCRs were held in an early data release.

PCR employed 60 Vbeta and 13 Jbeta primers. Clones were read by immunoSEQ multiplex PCR, and TCRdb kept only the in-frame ones, dropping some. The sample gives roughly 130,000 clones, 66% of which show up once; 6.5% is in the top ten. Per germline, CDR1 MNHNS and CDR2 SASEGT. This CDR3 is 14 amino acids long. Trimming removed 6 bases from V and 1 base from J, with 12 bases in between. The study's findings and limits: Three of the chains that were CMV-associated were confirmed in vitro to be specific for CMV antigens. Being indistinguishable, some V segments were excluded, TRBV6-2 and TRBV6-3 among them. Serostatus for CMV was the only available immune exposure information.

This TCR was sampled from a woman aged 55 to 70 in good health and CMV-seronegative. Input material: PBMCs. The V gene is TRBV6-1, the J gene TRBJ1-1, with a tentative D call TRBD1 (5 bases). The DNA of the CDR3 is TGTGCCAGCAGGCCGCAGGGCGGGAACACTGAAGCTTTCTTT. Translation: CASRPQGGNTEAFF.